The rows below give T cell receptor beta chains drawn from one sample of a study of shared clonotypes between healthy human individuals. Some clones are missing from TCRdb's copy, which holds only in-frame ones; the method was immunoSEQ multiplex PCR. The table records 2 million or so clones, just under 95% of them present only once. Sequenced: naive CD8+ T cells sorted from blood. These receptors were obtained from a young man in good health. Each CDR3 is given with its conserved first and last residue. A D gene is named only where the DNA matches it firmly. A clone size is listed for some rows: how often the clone was seen (once, few, many), or a class if it is expanded.

TRBV2	-	TRBJ2-7	TRBD1	CASSYPGQGTNEQYF	TGTGCCAGCAGTTATCCGGGACAGGGGACCAACGAGCAGTACTTC
TRBV9	-	TRBJ2-3	-	CASSVATEQATQYF	TGTGCCAGCAGCGTAGCTACCGAGCAAGCTACGCAGTATTTT
TRBV9	few	TRBJ1-3	-	CASSVGGSSGNTIYF	TGTGCCAGCAGCGTAGGGGGAAGCTCTGGAAACACCATATATTTT
TRBV9	-	TRBJ2-3	-	CASSVGEDTQYF	TGTGCCAGCAGCGTAGGGGAAGATACGCAGTATTTT
TRBV9	-	TRBJ1-3	TRBD1	CASSAPQGWVSGNTIYF	TGTGCCAGCAGCGCCCCACAGGGGTGGGTCTCTGGAAACACCATATATTTT
TRBV6-1	-	TRBJ1-3	-	CASSEARASGNTIYF	TGTGCCAGCAGTGAAGCCAGGGCCTCTGGAAACACCATATATTTT
TRBV7-9	-	TRBJ2-7	-	CASSLASGVTSYEQYF	TGTGCCAGCAGCTTAGCATCCGGGGTAACATCCTACGAGCAGTACTTC
TRBV7-9	-	TRBJ2-3	-	CASSLVGDTQYF	TGTGCCAGCAGCTTAGTAGGAGATACGCAGTATTTT
TRBV7-9	once	TRBJ1-5	TRBD1	CASSDLTTGLNQPQHF	TGTGCCAGCAGCGACCTGACGACAGGGCTAAATCAGCCCCAGCATTTT
TRBV5-4	-	TRBJ2-7	-	CASSLMTGEQYF	TGTGCCAGCAGCTTGATGACGGGCGAGCAGTACTTC
TRBV28	-	TRBJ1-1	-	CASSNDIWNTEAFF	TGTGCCAGCAGCAATGATATCTGGAACACTGAAGCTTTCTTT
TRBV29-1	few	TRBJ2-1	TRBD2	CSVDLAGAYNEQFF	TGCAGCGTTGACCTAGCGGGAGCCTACAATGAGCAGTTCTTC
TRBV28	-	TRBJ2-7	TRBD1	CASSLGQGPYEQYF	TGTGCCAGCAGTTTAGGACAGGGCCCCTACGAGCAGTACTTC
TRBV7-9	-	TRBJ2-3	-	CASSLIADTTDTQYF	TGTGCCAGCAGCTTAATCGCGGATACCACAGATACGCAGTATTTT
TRBV4-1	-	TRBJ2-2	-	CASSQVVNTGELFF	TGCGCCAGCAGCCAAGTTGTAAACACCGGGGAGCTGTTTTTT
TRBV7-9	-	TRBJ2-3	TRBD2	CASSLGTSVRDTQYF	TGTGCCAGCAGCTTAGGGACTAGCGTCAGAGATACGCAGTATTTT
TRBV9	-	TRBJ2-7	-	CASSVGDTTYEQYF	TGTGCCAGCAGCGTCGGGGACACCACCTACGAGCAGTACTTC
TRBV5-1	-	TRBJ2-1	-	CASSEGFDNEQFF	TGCGCCAGCAGCGAAGGGTTCGACAATGAGCAGTTCTTC
TRBV4-1	-	TRBJ2-1	TRBD2	CASRGLAGYEQFF	TGCGCCAGCAGGGGACTAGCGGGATATGAGCAGTTCTTC
TRBV11-3	-	TRBJ2-3	-	CASSLGVGGVSTDTQYF	TGTGCCAGCAGCTTAGGGGTTGGAGGGGTTTCCACAGATACGCAGTATTTT
TRBV7-9	-	TRBJ2-3	TRBD2	CASSLTSGGTTDTQYF	TGTGCCAGCAGCCTGACTAGCGGGGGGACCACAGATACGCAGTATTTT
TRBV11-2	-	TRBJ2-1	-	CASSLYGGFDSYNEQFF	TGTGCCAGCAGCTTATATGGGGGATTCGACTCCTACAATGAGCAGTTCTTC
TRBV30	-	TRBJ2-7	-	CAWTGVSYEQYF	TGTGCCTGGACAGGGGTAAGCTACGAGCAGTACTTC
TRBV5-6	-	TRBJ2-7	TRBD1	CASSGETGLSYEQYF	TGTGCCAGCAGCGGAGAGACAGGGTTGTCGTACGAGCAGTACTTC
TRBV7-2	-	TRBJ1-3	-	CASSHMSGNTIYF	TGTGCCAGCAGCCACATGTCTGGAAACACCATATATTTT
TRBV10-2	-	TRBJ1-2	-	CASSDITEINYGYTF	TGCGCCAGCAGTGACATAACAGAGATTAACTATGGCTACACCTTC
TRBV28	-	TRBJ2-7	TRBD2	CASSSGTGGVFYEQYF	TGTGCCAGCAGTTCAGGGACGGGGGGTGTCTTCTACGAGCAGTACTTC
TRBV6-5	-	TRBJ2-7	-	CASSYGGRNEQYF	TGTGCCAGCAGTTACGGGGGGCGCAACGAGCAGTACTTC
TRBV7-9	-	TRBJ1-1	-	CASSLAGIEAFF	TGTGCCAGCAGCTTAGCGGGGATTGAAGCTTTCTTT
TRBV7-8	-	TRBJ2-7	TRBD2	CASSSGLAGEYEQYF	TGTGCCAGCAGCTCGGGACTAGCGGGGGAGTACGAGCAGTACTTC
TRBV6-5	-	TRBJ1-2	-	CASTSRDYGYTF	TGTGCCAGCACCTCCAGGGACTATGGCTACACCTTC
TRBV19	-	TRBJ1-5	-	CASSMGEGNQPQHF	TGTGCCAGTAGTATGGGGGAGGGGAATCAGCCCCAGCATTTT
TRBV7-9	-	TRBJ2-1	-	CASSYLGGPNNEQFF	TGTGCCAGCAGCTATCTTGGAGGCCCTAACAATGAGCAGTTCTTC
TRBV27	-	TRBJ2-1	-	CASSLLSPQGPPYNEQFF	TGTGCCAGCAGTCTACTTTCACCTCAGGGACCCCCCTACAATGAGCAGTTCTTC
TRBV12-5	-	TRBJ1-2	-	CASGRLSYGYTF	TGTGCTAGTGGCAGGCTTTCCTATGGCTACACCTTC
TRBV19	once	TRBJ2-7	TRBD2	CASSNEREGSYEQYF	TGTGCCAGTAGTAATGAGCGGGAGGGCTCCTACGAGCAGTACTTC
TRBV13	-	TRBJ2-1	TRBD2	CASSLVSSGRGEQFF	TGTGCCAGCAGCTTAGTTTCTAGCGGGAGAGGTGAGCAGTTCTTC
TRBV18	-	TRBJ2-1	-	CASSSASYNEQFF	TGTGCCAGCTCATCGGCGAGTTACAATGAGCAGTTCTTC
TRBV27	-	TRBJ1-1	TRBD1	CASSLAGGMNTEAFF	TGTGCCAGCAGTTTAGCAGGGGGCATGAACACTGAAGCTTTCTTT
TRBV19	once	TRBJ2-3	-	CASTRQHTDTQYF	TGTGCCAGTACCAGACAGCACACAGATACGCAGTATTTT
TRBV7-2	once	TRBJ1-4	-	CASSLSIEGTGEKLFF	TGTGCCAGCAGCTTAAGTATCGAGGGTACGGGTGAAAAACTGTTTTTT
TRBV7-9	-	TRBJ2-7	TRBD1	CASSLVKGQGAQEQYF	TGTGCCAGCAGCTTAGTGAAGGGACAGGGGGCACAAGAGCAGTACTTC
TRBV5-1	few	TRBJ1-1	-	CASSLEGPGVTEAFF	TGCGCCAGCAGCTTGGAGGGTCCAGGAGTCACTGAAGCTTTCTTT
TRBV27	-	TRBJ1-1	TRBD1	CASSLWRTGNTEAFF	TGTGCCAGCAGTTTATGGAGGACAGGGAACACTGAAGCTTTCTTT
TRBV6-1	-	TRBJ1-1	-	CASSDGGSTEAFF	TGTGCCAGCAGTGACGGGGGGAGTACTGAAGCTTTCTTT
TRBV10-3	-	TRBJ1-2	-	CAIGTGSGYTF	TGTGCCATCGGAACAGGGAGCGGCTACACCTTC
TRBV27	-	TRBJ1-2	-	CASSLFPTGRDGYTF	TGTGCCAGCAGTTTATTTCCCACAGGGAGGGATGGCTACACCTTC
TRBV11-2	-	TRBJ2-7	-	CASSFQGSYEQYF	TGTGCCAGCAGCTTTCAGGGTTCCTACGAGCAGTACTTC
TRBV18	-	TRBJ2-4	TRBD1	CASSRTGEEAKNIQYF	TGTGCCAGCTCACGTACAGGGGAAGAGGCCAAAAACATTCAGTACTTC
TRBV7-9	-	TRBJ2-7	TRBD2	CASSSRTVALAGGLYEQYF	TGTGCCAGCAGCTCCAGGACCGTTGCTCTAGCGGGAGGGCTCTACGAGCAGTACTTC
TRBV6-1	-	TRBJ2-7	TRBD1	CASSVLPRDRIYEQYF	TGTGCCAGCAGTGTGCTCCCCCGGGACAGGATTTACGAGCAGTACTTC
TRBV5-4	-	TRBJ2-7	-	CASSLTGSSYEQYF	TGTGCCAGCAGCTTGACGGGTAGCTCCTACGAGCAGTACTTC
TRBV9	-	TRBJ2-3	TRBD2	CASSAFGGAGETDTQYF	TGTGCCAGCAGCGCCTTCGGGGGAGCGGGAGAAACAGATACGCAGTATTTT
TRBV19	-	TRBJ2-3	TRBD2	CASSSELAAITDTQYF	TGTGCCAGTAGCAGTGAACTAGCGGCTATAACAGATACGCAGTATTTT
TRBV13	-	TRBJ2-3	-	CASSLVVGRTDTQYF	TGTGCCAGCAGCTTAGTTGTGGGGCGCACAGATACGCAGTATTTT
TRBV6-5	-	TRBJ2-1	TRBD2	CASSYSGTTPYNEQFF	TGTGCCAGCAGTTATTCCGGGACTACACCCTACAATGAGCAGTTCTTC
TRBV7-9	-	TRBJ2-7	-	CASSLASSEQYF	TGTGCCAGCAGCTTAGCCTCTAGCGAGCAGTACTTC
TRBV27	-	TRBJ2-7	TRBD1	CASSPTGTGGYEQYF	TGTGCCAGCAGCCCAACCGGGACAGGGGGCTACGAGCAGTACTTC
TRBV11-2	-	TRBJ2-7	TRBD2	CASSLRTSGYYEQYF	TGTGCCAGCAGCTTAAGGACTAGCGGATACTACGAGCAGTACTTC